This T cell receptor beta chain was found in a study of blood T cells in healthy people across ages. Findings of the study overall: A roughly linear age-dependent decrease characterized TCR beta diversity per million T cells.

CDR1 is LGHDT, CDR2 YNNKEL, per germline (reference sequence). This CDR3 comprises 16 residues. The V and J ends lost 1 base and 5 bases, in that order; junction bases with no gene match: 11. This clonotype was seen a handful of times. What it binds is unknown. It was roughly 10 milliliters of peripheral blood that were drawn from each donor. Every sample gave at least 5.5 micrograms of total RNA when it was extracted. The second PCR ran about 6 to 11 cycles with a sample-barcoded 5' primer and J-beta primers. Each CDR3 protein is one row after TCRdb ran MiXCR on the 5' RACE reads. The table lists 700,000 to 900,000 distinct CDR3 sequences, approximately 53% of them singletons.

Sequenced: blood. The sequence was obtained from an elderly man in good health. The V and J genes are TRBV3-1 and TRBJ2-7; 7 positions match TRBD2. The CDR3 DNA follows: TGTGCCAGCAGCCAAGCTAGCCCGGGGGGTTCCGACGAGCAGTACTTC. This encodes CASSQASPGGSDEQYF.